This TCR beta chain comes out of a study of T cell changes during pregnancy in multiple sclerosis. Produced via immunoSEQ multiplex PCR; TCRdb's table is partial and in-frame only. This table holds some 110,000 clones, 80% to 95% found once. Germline V CDR1 and CDR2: ENHRY, SYGVKD. Losses at the gene ends were 3 bases for V and 7 bases for J; bases not matched to a gene: 7. CDR3 length: 15 amino acids. V gene TRBV10-3 combines with J gene TRBJ2-2; 8 bases align to TRBD1. The material sequenced was peripheral blood, taken in the third trimester of pregnancy. The sequence derives from a female donor with multiple sclerosis, enrolled in a pregnancy study. The CDR3 DNA sequence: TGTGCCATCAGTGAAGGTGACAGGGGCCTCGGGGAGCTGTTTTTT. It encodes CAISEGDRGLGELFF.